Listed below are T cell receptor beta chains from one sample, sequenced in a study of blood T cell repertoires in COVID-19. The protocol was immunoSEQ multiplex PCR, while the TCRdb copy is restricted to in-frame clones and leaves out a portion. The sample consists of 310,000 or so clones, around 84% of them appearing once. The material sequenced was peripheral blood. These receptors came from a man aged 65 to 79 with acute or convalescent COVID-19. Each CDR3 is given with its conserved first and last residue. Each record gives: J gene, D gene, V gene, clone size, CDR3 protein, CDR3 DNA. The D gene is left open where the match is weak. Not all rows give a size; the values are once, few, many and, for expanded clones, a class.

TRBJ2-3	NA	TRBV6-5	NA	CASSRGDTQYF	TGTGCCAGCAGCCGGGGGGATACGCAGTATTTT
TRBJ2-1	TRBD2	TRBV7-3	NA	CASSVGLAGGTQLVF	TGTGCCAGCAGCGTCGGACTAGCGGGGGGGACGCAGTTGGTCTTC
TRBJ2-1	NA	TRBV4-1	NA	CASSQTTSSYNEQFF	TGCGCCAGCAGCCAAACTACTAGCTCCTACAATGAGCAGTTCTTC
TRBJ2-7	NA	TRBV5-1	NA	CASSMSGSAGEQYF	TGCGCCAGCAGTATGAGCGGATCCGCCGGGGAGCAGTACTTC
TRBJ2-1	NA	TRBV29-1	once	CSVDQYNEQFF	TGCAGCGTTGATCAATACAATGAGCAGTTCTTC
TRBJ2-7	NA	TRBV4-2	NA	CASSRGGNAYEQYF	TGTGCCAGCAGCCGAGGGGGTAATGCCTACGAGCAGTACTTC
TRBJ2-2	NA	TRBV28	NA	CASSLSSGELFF	TGTGCCAGCAGTTTATCCTCCGGGGAGCTGTTTTTT
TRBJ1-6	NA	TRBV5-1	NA	CASSRTGVENSPLHF	TGCGCCAGCAGCCGAACAGGAGTAGAGAATTCACCCCTCCACTTT
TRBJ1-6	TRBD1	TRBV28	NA	CASRPGGSDSPLHF	TGTGCCAGCAGGCCAGGGGGCTCGGATTCACCCCTCCACTTT
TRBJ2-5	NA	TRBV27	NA	CASSPSWLAHQETQYF	TGTGCCAGCAGTCCCTCCTGGCTAGCGCACCAAGAGACCCAGTACTTC
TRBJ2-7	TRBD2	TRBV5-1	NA	CASSFSSGGRNEQYF	TGCGCCAGCAGCTTTTCTAGCGGGGGCCGGAACGAGCAGTACTTC
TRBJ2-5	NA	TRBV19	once	CASSYSGLMIETQYF	TGTGCCAGTAGTTATTCGGGACTGATGATAGAGACCCAGTACTTC
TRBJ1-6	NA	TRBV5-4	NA	CASSPLRGMEAGNSPLHF	TGTGCCAGCAGCCCCCTCCGGGGAATGGAGGCGGGTAATTCACCCCTCCACTTT
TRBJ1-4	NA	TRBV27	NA	CASKSGQAYNEKLFF	TGTGCCAGCAAGTCAGGGCAAGCGTATAATGAAAAACTGTTTTTT
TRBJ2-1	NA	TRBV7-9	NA	CASSQTRQYNEQFF	TGTGCCAGCAGCCAAACCAGACAGTACAATGAGCAGTTCTTC
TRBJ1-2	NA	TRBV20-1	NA	CSARAGDYTF	TGCAGTGCTAGAGCAGGGGACTACACCTTC
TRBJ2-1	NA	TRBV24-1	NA	CATSDSAKRLKNEQFF	TGTGCCACCAGTGATTCGGCTAAGAGGCTCAAAAATGAGCAGTTCTTC
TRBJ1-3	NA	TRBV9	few	CASSVGGQPSSGNTIYF	TGTGCCAGCAGCGTAGGGGGCCAGCCGAGCTCTGGAAACACCATATATTTT
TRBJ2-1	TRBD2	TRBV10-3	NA	CAISASSGAYNEQFF	TGTGCCATCAGTGCTTCAAGCGGGGCATACAATGAGCAGTTCTTC
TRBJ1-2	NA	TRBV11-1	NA	CASSLTDNYGYTF	TGTGCCAGCAGCCTGACAGATAACTATGGCTACACCTTC
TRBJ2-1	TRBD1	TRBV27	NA	CASSYRDRVTNEQFF	TGTGCCAGCAGTTACCGGGACAGGGTGACCAATGAGCAGTTCTTC
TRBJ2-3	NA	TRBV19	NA	CASSIGGSTDTQYF	TGTGCCAGTAGTATCGGCGGTAGCACAGATACGCAGTATTTT
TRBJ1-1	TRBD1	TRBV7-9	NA	CASSQMGQDTEAFF	TGTGCCAGCAGCCAAATGGGACAGGACACTGAAGCTTTCTTT